One sample yielded the 15 T cell receptor beta chains listed below, sequenced in a study of identical twins. TCRdb reprocessed the 5' RACE reads with MiXCR, giving one entry per CDR3 protein. The sample lists about 150,000 distinct CDR3 sequences; 3% to 4.5% were seen once. Sequenced: memory T cells sorted from blood. The source is a man between 18 and 35 years old in good health.

This clonotype came up many times. CDR3 nucleotides: TGTGCCAGCAGTTCCGGGACTAGCGGGATCTTGGGTGAGCAGTTCTTC. Protein: CASSSGTSGILGEQFF. This chain links TRBV7-2 with TRBJ2-1; TRBD2 agrees at 13 bases. This CDR3 has 16 amino acids. The V gene end was trimmed by 6 bases and the J gene end by 9 bases; junction bases not matched to a gene: 11. Germline CDR1 SGHTA, CDR2 FQGNSA. Full variable domain (rest looked up from reference TRBV7-2 and TRBJ2-1): GAGVSQSPSNKVTEKGKDVELRCDPISGHTALYWYRQSLGQGLEFLIYFQGNSAPDKSGLPSDRFSAERTGGSVSTLTIQRTQQEDSAVYLCASSSGTSGILGEQFFGPGTRLTVL.

This clonotype was recorded many times. This chain joins TRBV4-3 and TRBJ2-1, with D possibly matching TRBD1 (5 bases). The CDR3 is 17 residues long. Trimming cost V 0 bases and J 9 bases, with 21 bases left between them. Germline CDR1 and CDR2: LGHNA and YSLEER. For the CDR3, the DNA is TGCGCCAGCAGCCAAGAGGGTTCAGTGGGCAGGGTTTCTGAGCAGTTCTTC. Protein: CASSQEGSVGRVSEQFF.

This clonotype showed up many times. V usage is TRBV7-8 and J usage is TRBJ1-5, with D hard to call. Germline V gene sequence: CDR1 SGHVS, CDR2 FQNEAQ. This CDR3 contains 14 residues. V lost 4 bases and J 6 bases, leaving 13 bases between the germline ends. CDR3 residues: CASSSGVPSQPQHF. In DNA, the CDR3 is TGTGCCAGCAGCTCGGGTGTCCCCTCTCAGCCCCAGCATTTT.

The chain carries TRBV29-1 and TRBJ2-1; D is perhaps TRBD2 (6 bases). The ends were cut back, 5 bases at V and 8 bases at J, with 19 bases in the middle. The CDR3 runs to 14 residues. Germline V gene lookup returns CDR1 SQVTM and CDR2 ANQGSEA. The CDR3 sequence: CSVRLVGWFDEQFF. The CDR3 region has the DNA TGCAGCGTTCGACTAGTAGGGTGGTTCGATGAGCAGTTCTTC.

This clonotype was counted ten times or more. This rearrangement joins TRBV7-9 to TRBJ2-1, with a weak D call TRBD2 (6 bases). Germline V gene sequence: CDR1 SEHNR, CDR2 FQNEAQ (reference sequence). There are 15 residues in the CDR3. V lost 7 bases, J lost 4 bases, and 17 bases lay in between. The CDR3 loop reads CASTWAGSLYNEQFF. CDR3 bases: TGTGCCAGCACTTGGGCCGGGAGCCTTTACAATGAGCAGTTCTTC.

This clonotype was seen ten or more times. The chain combines TRBV11-2 with TRBJ2-3; tentatively, D is TRBD2 (6 bases). Looked up from germline, CDR1 is SGHAT and CDR2 is FQNNGV. V lost 1 base, J lost 4 bases, and 12 bases lay in between. The CDR3 extends over 15 amino acids. DNA for the CDR3: TGTGCCAGCAGCTTAGTCGGGAGTTCCGCAGATACGCAGTATTTT. Its translation is CASSLVGSSADTQYF. The variable domain in full, with the rest retrieved from reference TRBV11-2 and TRBJ2-3, is EAGVAQSPRYKIIEKRQSVAFWCNPISGHATLYWYQQILGQGPKLLIQFQNNGVVDDSQLPKDRFSAERLKGVDSTLKIQPAKLEDSAVYLCASSLVGSSADTQYFGPGTRLTVL.

This clonotype was observed a handful of times. This sequence joins TRBV6-1 and TRBJ2-2; D is perhaps TRBD1 or TRBD2 (6 bases each). The CDR3 has 19 amino acids. CDR1 MNHNS and CDR2 SASEGT come from the germline V gene. V shed 6 bases and J shed 0 bases, with 23 bases lying between them. The CDR3 DNA sequence: TGTGCCAGCAGGTGGGCCGGGGGACACACGAGGGCGAACACCGGGGAGCTGTTTTTT. Translation gives CASRWAGGHTRANTGELFF.

Many counts were recorded for this clonotype. J is TRBJ1-2 and V is TRBV29-1; a possible D gene is TRBD1 (6 bases). This CDR3 contains 13 residues. CDR1 and CDR2 (germline): SQVTM, ANQGSEA. V was shortened by 3 bases and J by 4 bases, with 12 bases between the two germline ends. In nucleotides, the CDR3 is TGCAGCGTTGAGGACAGAAATTCCTATGGCTACACCTTC. This gives the protein CSVEDRNSYGYTF. Filled out from reference TRBV29-1 and TRBJ1-2, the complete variable domain reads SAVISQKPSRDICQRGTSLTIQCQVDSQVTMMFWYRQQPGQSLTLIATANQGSEATYESGFVIDKFPISRPNLTFSTLTVSNMSPEDSSIYLCSVEDRNSYGYTFGSGTRLTVV.

This clonotype was seen only a few times. The chain uses TRBV18 and TRBJ2-7; D possibly corresponds to TRBD2 (5 bases). This CDR3 is built from 15 residues. V was clipped by 4 bases and J by 0 bases, with 13 bases between them. Germline loops: CDR1 KGHSH, CDR2 LQKENI. In DNA form, the CDR3 reads TGTGCCAGCTCACAAAGCGGAGAAGGCTCCTACGAGCAGTACGTC. It yields the protein CASSQSGEGSYEQYV.

This clonotype was seen repeatedly, ten times or more. The gene calls are TRBV4-3 and TRBJ1-2, with D perhaps TRBD1 (6 bases). The CDR3 loop spans 16 amino acids. Germline V gene data show CDR1 as LGHNA and CDR2 as YSLEER. V was pared by 0 bases and J by 2 bases, with 13 bases between. The CDR3 region is CASSQDRNTGNYGYTF. CDR3 bases: TGCGCCAGCAGCCAAGATCGAAACACAGGGAACTATGGCTACACCTTC.

V usage is TRBV11-2 and J usage is TRBJ2-1; unclear D gene. Germline CDR1 is SGHAT and CDR2 is FQNNGV. The CDR3 covers 12 residues. V shed 4 bases and J shed 9 bases, with 10 bases lying between them. The CDR3 loop reads CASSSGVSEQFF. The CDR3 DNA follows: TGTGCCAGCAGCTCCGGTGTCAGTGAGCAGTTCTTC.

This clonotype was picked up one time. This chain links TRBV19 with TRBJ2-6; TRBD1 or TRBD2 may be the D gene (6 bases each). V lost 5 bases and J lost 3, with 11 bases in between. This CDR3 is built from 15 residues. CDR1 LNHDA and CDR2 SQIVND come from the germline V gene (reference sequence). The CDR3 DNA sequence: TGTGCCAGTAGTGGGGGGCTCTTTGGGGCCAACGTCCTGACTTTC. This sequence encodes CASSGGLFGANVLTF.

This clonotype was observed many times. The rearrangement links TRBV15 to TRBJ2-5; 9 bases match TRBD2. The ends lost 8 bases at V and 5 bases at J; junction bases unmatched: 18. Germline V CDR1 and CDR2: LNHNV, YYDKDF (reference sequence). The CDR3 sequence is 17 residues long. CDR3 sequence (DNA): TGTGCCACCCGACCCCCCGTGTTGCGGGAGGGCCGGGAGACCCAGTACTTC. Its protein product is CATRPPVLREGRETQYF.

This chain links TRBV6-5 with TRBJ2-7, with 8 bases matching TRBD1. The V segment lost 4 bases and the J segment 6 bases; nucleotides outside the gene matches: 5. The CDR3 length is 13 residues. The germline V gene has CDR1 MNHEY and CDR2 SVGAGI. As DNA, the CDR3 is TGTGCCAGCAGTTTCGGACAGGGAGGCGAGCAGTACTTC. Translation gives CASSFGQGGEQYF.

This clonotype appeared many times. V is TRBV5-1 and J is TRBJ1-2; D gene ambiguous. The V and J ends lost 0 bases and 7 bases respectively, with 10 bases between them. The CDR3 runs to 13 residues. Germline V gene lookup returns CDR1 SGHRS and CDR2 YFSETQ. The CDR3 DNA sequence: TGCGCCAGCAGCTTGGACTGGGGTGGTGGCTACACCTTC. Encoded protein: CASSLDWGGGYTF.